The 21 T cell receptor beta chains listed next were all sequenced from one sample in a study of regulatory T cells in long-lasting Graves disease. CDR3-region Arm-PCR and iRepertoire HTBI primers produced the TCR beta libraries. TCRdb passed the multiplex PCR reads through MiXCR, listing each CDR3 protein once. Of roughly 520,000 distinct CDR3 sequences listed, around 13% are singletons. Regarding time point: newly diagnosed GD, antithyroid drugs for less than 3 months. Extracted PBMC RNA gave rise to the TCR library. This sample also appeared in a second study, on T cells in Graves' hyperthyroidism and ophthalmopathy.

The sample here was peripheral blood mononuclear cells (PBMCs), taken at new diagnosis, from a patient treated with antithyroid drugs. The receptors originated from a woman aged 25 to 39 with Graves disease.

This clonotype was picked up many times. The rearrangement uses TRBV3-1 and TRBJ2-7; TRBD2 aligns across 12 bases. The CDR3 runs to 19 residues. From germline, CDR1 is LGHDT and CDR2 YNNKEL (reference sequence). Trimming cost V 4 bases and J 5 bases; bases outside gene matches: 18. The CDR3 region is CASSLGGLAGRGGGHEQYF. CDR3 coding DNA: TGTGCCAGCAGCCTCGGCGGACTAGCGGGAAGGGGCGGCGGTCACGAGCAGTACTTC.

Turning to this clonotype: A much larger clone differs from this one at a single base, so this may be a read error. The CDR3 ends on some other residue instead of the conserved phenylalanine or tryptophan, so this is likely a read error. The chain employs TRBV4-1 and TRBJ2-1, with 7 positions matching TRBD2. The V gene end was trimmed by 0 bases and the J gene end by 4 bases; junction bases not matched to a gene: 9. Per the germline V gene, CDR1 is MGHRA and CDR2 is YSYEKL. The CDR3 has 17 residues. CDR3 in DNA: TGCGCCAGCAGCCAAGAGGTCGTCCTAGCGGTATACAATGAGCAGTTCCTC. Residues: CASSQEVVLAVYNEQFL.

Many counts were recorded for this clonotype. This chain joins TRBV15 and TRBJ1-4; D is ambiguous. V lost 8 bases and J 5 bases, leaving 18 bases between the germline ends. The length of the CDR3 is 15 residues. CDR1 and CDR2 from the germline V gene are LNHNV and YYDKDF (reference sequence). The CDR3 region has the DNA TGTGCCACCCCCGGAGGGCTCCTGAGGAATGAAAAACTGTTTTTT. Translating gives CATPGGLLRNEKLFF.

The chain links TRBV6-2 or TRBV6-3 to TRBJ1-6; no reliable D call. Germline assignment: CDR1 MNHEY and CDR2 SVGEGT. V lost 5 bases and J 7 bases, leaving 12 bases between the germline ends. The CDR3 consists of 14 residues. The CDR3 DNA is TGTGCCAGCAGTAGATTACCCCGGAATTCACCCCTCCACTTT. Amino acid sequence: CASSRLPRNSPLHF.

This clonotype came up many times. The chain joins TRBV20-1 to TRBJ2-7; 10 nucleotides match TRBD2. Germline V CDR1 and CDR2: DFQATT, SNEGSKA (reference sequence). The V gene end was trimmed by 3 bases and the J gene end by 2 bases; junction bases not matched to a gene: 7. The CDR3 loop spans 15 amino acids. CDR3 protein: CSASQLAGGTYEQYF. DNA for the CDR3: TGCAGTGCTAGTCAGTTAGCGGGAGGCACCTACGAGCAGTACTTC.

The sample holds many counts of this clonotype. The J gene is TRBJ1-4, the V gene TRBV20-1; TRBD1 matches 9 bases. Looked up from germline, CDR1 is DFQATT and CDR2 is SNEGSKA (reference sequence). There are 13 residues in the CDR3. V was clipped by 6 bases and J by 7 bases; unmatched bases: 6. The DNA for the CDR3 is TGCAGTGCCATGACAGGGGGGAGTGAAAAACTGTTTTTT. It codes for CSAMTGGSEKLFF.

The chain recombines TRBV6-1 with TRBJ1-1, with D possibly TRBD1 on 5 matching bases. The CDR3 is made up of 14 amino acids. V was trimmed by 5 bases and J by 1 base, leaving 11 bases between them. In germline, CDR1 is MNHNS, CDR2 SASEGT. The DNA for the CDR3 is TGTGCCAGCAGTCGTATGGGGGGGAACACTGAAGCTTTCTTT. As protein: CASSRMGGNTEAFF.

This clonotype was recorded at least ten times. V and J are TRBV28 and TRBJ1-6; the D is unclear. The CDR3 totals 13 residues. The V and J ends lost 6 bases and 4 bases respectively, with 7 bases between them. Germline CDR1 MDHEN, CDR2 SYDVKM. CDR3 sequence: CASRFRYNSPLHF. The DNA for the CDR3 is TGTGCCAGCAGGTTCAGATATAATTCACCCCTCCACTTT.

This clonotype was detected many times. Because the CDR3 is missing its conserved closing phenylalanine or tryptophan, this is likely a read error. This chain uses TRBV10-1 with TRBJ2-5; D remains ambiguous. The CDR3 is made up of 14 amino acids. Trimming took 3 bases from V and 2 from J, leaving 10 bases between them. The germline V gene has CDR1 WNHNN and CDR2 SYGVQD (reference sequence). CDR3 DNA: TGCGCCAGCAGTGAAGGCTCGTGGCAAGAGACCCAGTACCTC. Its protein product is CASSEGSWQETQYL.

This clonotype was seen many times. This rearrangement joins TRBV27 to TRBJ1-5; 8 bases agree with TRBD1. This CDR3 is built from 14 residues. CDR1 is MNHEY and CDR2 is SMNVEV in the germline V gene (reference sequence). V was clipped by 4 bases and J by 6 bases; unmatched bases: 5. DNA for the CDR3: TGTGCCAGCAGTTGGAGACAGGGGACTCAGCCCCAGCATTTT. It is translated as CASSWRQGTQPQHF.

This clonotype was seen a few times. In nucleotides, the CDR3 is TGTGCCAGCAGTTTACAGGACAGCCCTTTTAGCAATCAGCCCCAGCATTTT. It translates to CASSLQDSPFSNQPQHF. This rearrangement joins TRBV28 to TRBJ1-5, with a weak D call TRBD1 (6 bases). Germline CDR1 is MDHEN and CDR2 is SYDVKM. The CDR3 covers 17 residues. Trimming left V 2 bases short and J 0 bases short, with 14 bases between.

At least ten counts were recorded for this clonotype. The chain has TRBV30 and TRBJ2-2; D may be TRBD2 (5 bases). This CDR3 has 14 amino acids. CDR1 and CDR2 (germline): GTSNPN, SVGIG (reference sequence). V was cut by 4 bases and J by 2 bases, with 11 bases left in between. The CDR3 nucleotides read TGTGCCTGGACTAGCCTCGTTAACACCGGGGAGCTGTTTTTT. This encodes CAWTSLVNTGELFF.

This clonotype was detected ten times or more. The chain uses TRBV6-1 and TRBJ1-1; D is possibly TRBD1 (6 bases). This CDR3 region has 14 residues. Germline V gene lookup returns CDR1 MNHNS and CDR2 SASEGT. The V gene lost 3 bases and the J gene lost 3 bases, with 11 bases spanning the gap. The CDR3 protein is CASSEQGRDTEAFF. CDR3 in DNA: TGTGCCAGCAGTGAGCAGGGGAGGGACACTGAAGCTTTCTTT.

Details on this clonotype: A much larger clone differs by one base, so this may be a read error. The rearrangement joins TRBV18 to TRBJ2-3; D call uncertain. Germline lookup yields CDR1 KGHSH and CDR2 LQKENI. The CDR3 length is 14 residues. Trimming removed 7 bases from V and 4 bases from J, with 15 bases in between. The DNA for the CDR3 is TGTGCCAGCTTAACTACTATGATCGCAGATACGCAGTATTTT. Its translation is CASLTTMIADTQYF.

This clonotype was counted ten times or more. CDR3 sequence: CSATTAHSNQPQHF. CDR3 in DNA: TGCAGTGCGACGACAGCTCATAGCAATCAGCCCCAGCATTTT. The V call is TRBV20-1, the J call TRBJ1-5; D is possibly TRBD1 (5 bases). Germline CDR1 reads DFQATT; CDR2 reads SNEGSKA (reference sequence). The CDR3 sequence is 14 residues long. Trimming took off 6 bases at V and 0 bases at J, with 12 bases between the two ends.

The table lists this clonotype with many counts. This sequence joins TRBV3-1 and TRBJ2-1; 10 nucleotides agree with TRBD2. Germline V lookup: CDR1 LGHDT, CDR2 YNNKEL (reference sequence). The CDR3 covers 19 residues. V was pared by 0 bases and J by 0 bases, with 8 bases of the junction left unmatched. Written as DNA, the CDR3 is TGTGCCAGCAGCCAAGAGGGGTACCCTAGCGGGAGCTCCTACAATGAGCAGTTCTTC. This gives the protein CASSQEGYPSGSSYNEQFF.

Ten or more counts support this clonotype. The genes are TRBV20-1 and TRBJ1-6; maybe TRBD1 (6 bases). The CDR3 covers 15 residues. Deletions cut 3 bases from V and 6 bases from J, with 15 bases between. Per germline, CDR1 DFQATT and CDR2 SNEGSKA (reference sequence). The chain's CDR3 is CSARSLDSFNSPLHF. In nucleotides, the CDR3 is TGCAGTGCTAGGTCCCTGGACAGCTTTAATTCACCCCTCCACTTT.

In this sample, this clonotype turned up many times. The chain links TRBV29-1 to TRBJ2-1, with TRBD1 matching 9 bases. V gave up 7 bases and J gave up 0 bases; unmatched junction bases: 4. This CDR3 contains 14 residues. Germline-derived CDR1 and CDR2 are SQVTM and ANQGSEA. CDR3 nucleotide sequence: TGCAGCGCTCAACAGGGGGCCTCCTACAATGAGCAGTTCTTC. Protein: CSAQQGASYNEQFF.

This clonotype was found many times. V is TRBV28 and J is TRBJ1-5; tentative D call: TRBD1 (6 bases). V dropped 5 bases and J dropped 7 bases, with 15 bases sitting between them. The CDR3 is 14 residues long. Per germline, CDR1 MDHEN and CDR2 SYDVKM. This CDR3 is CASSGRTVRQPQHF. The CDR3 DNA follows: TGTGCCAGCAGTGGAAGGACAGTTAGACAGCCCCAGCATTTT.

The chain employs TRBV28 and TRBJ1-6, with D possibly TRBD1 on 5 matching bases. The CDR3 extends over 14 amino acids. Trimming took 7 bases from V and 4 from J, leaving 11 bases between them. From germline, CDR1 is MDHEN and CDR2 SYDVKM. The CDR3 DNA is TGTGCCAGCAATCAAGGGGAGTATAATTCACCCCTCCACTTT. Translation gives CASNQGEYNSPLHF.

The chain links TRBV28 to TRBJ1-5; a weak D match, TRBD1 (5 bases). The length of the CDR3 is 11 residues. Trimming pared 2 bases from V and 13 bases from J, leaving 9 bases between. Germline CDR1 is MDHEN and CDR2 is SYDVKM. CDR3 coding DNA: TGTGCCAGCAGTTTAGAGGGGATGCAGCATTTT. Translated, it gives CASSLEGMQHF.